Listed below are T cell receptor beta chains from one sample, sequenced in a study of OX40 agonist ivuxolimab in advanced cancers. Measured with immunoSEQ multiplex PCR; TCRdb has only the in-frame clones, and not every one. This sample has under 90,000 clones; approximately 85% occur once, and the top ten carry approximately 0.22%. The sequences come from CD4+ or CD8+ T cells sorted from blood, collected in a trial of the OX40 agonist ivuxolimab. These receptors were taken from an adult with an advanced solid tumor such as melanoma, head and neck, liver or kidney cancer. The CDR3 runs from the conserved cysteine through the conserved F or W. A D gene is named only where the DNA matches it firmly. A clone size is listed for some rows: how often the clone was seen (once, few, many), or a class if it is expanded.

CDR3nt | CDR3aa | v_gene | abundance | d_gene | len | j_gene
TGTGCCAGCAGCTTGGTAGGCAGGGGAAGGACTGAAGCTTTCTTT | CASSLVGRGRTEAFF | TRBV5-8 | NA | NA | 15 | TRBJ1-1
TGCAGTGCTAGAAGCTCCTACGAGCAGTACTTC | CSARSSYEQYF | TRBV20-1 | NA | NA | 11 | TRBJ2-7
TGCGCCAGCAGCCAAGGACAGGGGTCCTATGGCTACACCTTC | CASSQGQGSYGYTF | TRBV4-1 | NA | TRBD1 | 14 | TRBJ1-2
TGTGCCAGCAGCCAAGACGTCAGGGGGACCGGGGAGCTGTTTTTT | CASSQDVRGTGELFF | TRBV7-2 | NA | TRBD1 | 15 | TRBJ2-2
TGTGCCAGCAGTTTGGGGTGGGACAGGATTGCCGGCGCAGGCCAGCCCCAGCATTTT | CASSLGWDRIAGAGQPQHF | TRBV28 | NA | TRBD1 | 19 | TRBJ1-5
TGTGCCAGTAGCTCTACGGGACGCCGCACAGATACGCAGTATTTT | CASSSTGRRTDTQYF | TRBV19 | NA | NA | 15 | TRBJ2-3
TGTGCCACCAGCGAGGGACAGGGGTATTACGAGCAGTACTTC | CATSEGQGYYEQYF | TRBV15 | NA | TRBD1 | 14 | TRBJ2-7
TGTGCCAGCAGCTTAACGGGACTCTCCGGGGAGCTGTTTTTT | CASSLTGLSGELFF | TRBV11-1 | NA | NA | 14 | TRBJ2-2
TGTGCCATCGGACAGGGGAATCAGCCCCAGCATTTT | CAIGQGNQPQHF | TRBV10-3 | NA | TRBD1 | 12 | TRBJ1-5
TGCGCCAGCAGCTTGGCCCCGACAGGGGGCGTTCAGCCCCAGCATTTT | CASSLAPTGGVQPQHF | TRBV5-1 | NA | TRBD1 | 16 | TRBJ1-5
TGTGCCAGCAGTTACTCGAGAGGGGGGCTGGCCACTGAAGCTTTCTTT | CASSYSRGGLATEAFF | TRBV6-5 | NA | NA | 16 | TRBJ1-1
TGTGCCATCAGACCTAACCCCGACAGGGACACCGGGGAGCTGTTTTTT | CAIRPNPDRDTGELFF | TRBV10-3 | NA | TRBD1 | 16 | TRBJ2-2
TGCGCCAGCAGTCCCCGGGAGGGTTACAATGAGCAGTTCTTC | CASSPREGYNEQFF | TRBV5-1 | NA | TRBD2 | 14 | TRBJ2-1
TGTGCCAGCAGTCTCTTACCCAGGGGGGTTGGGGAGCTGTTTTTT | CASSLLPRGVGELFF | TRBV28 | NA | NA | 15 | TRBJ2-2
TGTGCCAGCTCACCCGTCGCGGGGGCAGCGAACACTGAAGCTTTCTTT | CASSPVAGAANTEAFF | TRBV18 | NA | NA | 16 | TRBJ1-1
TGTGCCACCAGCAGAGGGGGGGTCGAGCCTAAGACCCAGTACTTC | CATSRGGVEPKTQYF | TRBV15 | few | NA | 15 | TRBJ2-5
TGTGCCAGCAGTTTAGGAGCGGGTCTCGAGCAGTACTTC | CASSLGAGLEQYF | TRBV27 | NA | NA | 13 | TRBJ2-7
TGTGCCAGCAGCCCCGGGACTAGCGGAGTCACAGATACGCAGTATTTT | CASSPGTSGVTDTQYF | TRBV4-2 | NA | TRBD2 | 16 | TRBJ2-3
TGCGCCAGCAGCAGGGACAGCGTCTCCTACGAGCAGTACTTC | CASSRDSVSYEQYF | TRBV5-1 | once | TRBD1 | 14 | TRBJ2-7
TGTGCCAGCAGCCGCGGGGGTGGGGAAGAGACCCAGTACTTC | CASSRGGGEETQYF | TRBV7-6 | NA | TRBD2 | 14 | TRBJ2-5
TGTGCCAGCAGCTTAGGCGCCCTCTACGAGCAGTACTTC | CASSLGALYEQYF | TRBV7-6 | NA | NA | 13 | TRBJ2-7
TGTGCCAGCAGCCCCCTGGCCGGGACTAGCGGGGAAGAGACCCAGTACTTC | CASSPLAGTSGEETQYF | TRBV5-4 | NA | TRBD2 | 17 | TRBJ2-5
TGTGCCAGCAGCGTGTTATCCGGGACTAGCGTCAATGAGCAGTTCTTC | CASSVLSGTSVNEQFF | TRBV7-2 | NA | TRBD2 | 16 | TRBJ2-1
TGCGCCAGCAGCCAAGATGGAGCGGCGGGACTAGCGGGGCTGTACGAGCAGTACTTC | CASSQDGAAGLAGLYEQYF | TRBV4-3 | NA | TRBD2 | 19 | TRBJ2-7